This entry concerns a single T cell receptor (beta chain). The data stem from a study of blood T cell repertoires in COVID-19. Per germline, CDR1 SGHAT and CDR2 FQNNGV. CDR3 length: 12 amino acids. Trimming stripped 3 bases from V and 5 bases from J, with 7 bases between. Repertoires were generated with immunoSEQ multiplex PCR, while TCRdb's copy carries only in-frame clones and drops some. There are more than 100,000 clones in the sample; 85% to 90% occur only once, and about 2.5% lies in the top ten. This chain connects TRBV11-2 to TRBJ1-2, with no clear D. Sequencing was performed on peripheral blood. The TCR comes from a man aged 50-60 years with active COVID-19. The CDR3 DNA sequence: TGTGCCAGCAGCTTCGGGGAGTATGGCTACACCTTC. This codes for CASSFGEYGYTF.